This TCR beta chain is drawn from a study of response to subunit inactivated influenza vaccine. One entry per CDR3 protein results from TCRdb running MiXCR on the RT-PCR reads. The sample holds under 850,000 distinct CDR3 sequences, roughly 20% seen once. In this sample, this clonotype turned up many times. Its matching antigen is unknown. General observations from the study: The authors suggested that every seasonal influenza vaccination recruits few new T cells.

Per germline, CDR1 SGHRS and CDR2 YFSETQ. Trimming left V 0 bases short and J 9 bases short, with 22 bases between. This CDR3 comprises 17 residues. This TCR derives from a man in his fifties or sixties who received an inactivated influenza vaccine. The input for sequencing was PBMCs from blood, taken 4 to 6 days after vaccination. V and J are TRBV5-1 and TRBJ2-1; D is possibly TRBD1 or TRBD2 (5 bases each). The CDR3: CASSLGRGDDRMVEQFF. CDR3 in DNA: TGCGCCAGCAGCTTGGGGCGAGGGGATGACCGAATGGTTGAGCAGTTCTTC.